Listed below are T cell receptor beta chains from one sample, sequenced in a study of blood T cell repertoires in COVID-19. Clones were sequenced by immunoSEQ multiplex PCR, and TCRdb holds only the in-frame ones, with some missing. The data contain approximately 310,000 clones, 85% of them singletons. The sequenced sample was PBMCs or T cells enriched from blood (not recorded which). These receptors all come from a woman in her twenties or thirties who had been exposed to COVID-19. Both conserved end residues are part of each CDR3. The D gene is left open where the match is weak. Rows give clone size only sometimes, using once, few, many, or a class for an expanded clone.

D: TRBD1; size: .; J: TRBJ1-2; V: TRBV4-1; DNA: TGCGCCAGCAGCCAAGAGTGGACAGGGCTCTATGGCTACACCTTC; CDR3: CASSQEWTGLYGYTF
D: TRBD2; size: .; J: TRBJ2-5; V: TRBV6-1; DNA: TGTGCCAGCAGTGAACTACTAGCGGGGGGGCTTAGAGAGACCCAGTACTTC; CDR3: CASSELLAGGLRETQYF
D: .; size: .; J: TRBJ2-2; V: TRBV5-1; DNA: TGCGCCAGCAGCGTGCAGGGTACCGGGGAGCTGTTTTTT; CDR3: CASSVQGTGELFF
D: TRBD1; size: .; J: TRBJ1-3; V: TRBV28; DNA: TGTGCCACCGTAACCGGACAGGGGTTTCGAAACACCATATATTTT; CDR3: CATVTGQGFRNTIYF
D: TRBD1; size: .; J: TRBJ2-5; V: TRBV6-5; DNA: TGTGCCAGCAGCACTAGACAGGGGAGGAAGACCCAGTACTTC; CDR3: CASSTRQGRKTQYF
D: TRBD1; size: .; J: TRBJ2-7; V: TRBV28; DNA: TGTGCCAGCAGCGCAACCGAAACCAACAGGGGAAGGAATTCCTACGAGCAGTACTTC; CDR3: CASSATETNRGRNSYEQYF
D: .; size: .; J: TRBJ1-2; V: TRBV7-2; DNA: TGTGCCAGCAGGACCCCTGGGTTATCGGGGTTCCATGGCTACACCTTC; CDR3: CASRTPGLSGFHGYTF
D: TRBD2; size: .; J: TRBJ2-2; V: TRBV28; DNA: TGTGCCAGCAGAGGCGGGGGGACCGGGGAGCTGTTTTTT; CDR3: CASRGGGTGELFF
D: .; size: .; J: TRBJ2-1; V: TRBV5-5; DNA: TGTGCCAGCAGCTTGACACCCCTCTCCTACAATGAGCAGTTCTTC; CDR3: CASSLTPLSYNEQFF
D: .; size: .; J: TRBJ2-3; V: TRBV5-1; DNA: TGCGCCAGCAGCATCGGGTCTCGCACAGATACGCAGTATTTT; CDR3: CASSIGSRTDTQYF
D: .; size: .; J: TRBJ2-1; V: TRBV6-5; DNA: TGTGCCAGCAGCGCGTCCGAGGGAGGCGTTGTCGGGCAGTTCTTC; CDR3: CASSASEGGVVGQFF
D: TRBD2; size: .; J: TRBJ2-7; V: TRBV7-2; DNA: TGTGCCAGCAGCTCAATAAGGTGGGGGGGGACCAACGAGCAGTACTTC; CDR3: CASSSIRWGGTNEQYF
D: TRBD2; size: .; J: TRBJ2-1; V: TRBV6-1; DNA: TGTGCCAGCAGTGAAGCGATAGCGGGGGTGATGAAGCAGTTCTTC; CDR3: CASSEAIAGVMKQFF
D: TRBD1; size: few; J: TRBJ2-7; V: TRBV7-8; DNA: TGTGCCAGCAGCCGGACAGGGTTGGTGAACTTC; CDR3: CASSRTGLVNF
D: TRBD1; size: once; J: TRBJ1-4; V: TRBV18; DNA: TGTGCCAGCTCCCCGGGACAGGGGGATGAAAAACTGTTTTTT; CDR3: CASSPGQGDEKLFF
D: .; size: .; J: TRBJ2-5; V: TRBV6-2/TRBV6-3; DNA: TGTGCCAGCAGTTACGTTCGTGTCGAGACCCAGTACTTC; CDR3: CASSYVRVETQYF
D: TRBD1; size: .; J: TRBJ1-1; V: TRBV28; DNA: TGTGCCAGCGACCCCGGGACAGGGACGTTAGTAACTGAAGCTTTCTTT; CDR3: CASDPGTGTLVTEAFF
D: .; size: .; J: TRBJ1-2; V: TRBV4-1; DNA: TGCGCCCGCAGCCAAGGGGGGGGGTACTATGGCTACACCTTC; CDR3: CARSQGGGYYGYTF
D: .; size: few; J: TRBJ1-4; V: TRBV7-2; DNA: TGTGCCAGCAGCCCCGAAGGTCGGCAGGGTAGGGAAAAACTGTTTTTT; CDR3: CASSPEGRQGREKLFF
D: TRBD1; size: .; J: TRBJ1-2; V: TRBV5-1; DNA: TGCGCCAGCAGCTTGGGGGACAGATACAAGGATAACTATGGCTACACCTTC; CDR3: CASSLGDRYKDNYGYTF